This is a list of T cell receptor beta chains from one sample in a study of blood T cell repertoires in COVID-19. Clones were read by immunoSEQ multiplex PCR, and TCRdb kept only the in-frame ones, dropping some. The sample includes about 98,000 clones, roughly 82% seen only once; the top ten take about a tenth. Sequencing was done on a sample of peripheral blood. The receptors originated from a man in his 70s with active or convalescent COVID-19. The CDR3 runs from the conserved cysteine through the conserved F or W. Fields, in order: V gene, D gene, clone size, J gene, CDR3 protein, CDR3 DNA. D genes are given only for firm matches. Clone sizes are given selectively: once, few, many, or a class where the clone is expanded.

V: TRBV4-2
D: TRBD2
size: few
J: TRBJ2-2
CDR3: CASSQPPGGPTGELFF
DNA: TGTGCCAGCAGCCAGCCGCCGGGAGGGCCCACCGGGGAGCTGTTTTTT

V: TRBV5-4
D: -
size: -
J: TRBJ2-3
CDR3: CASSLAGGAGDTQYF
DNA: TGTGCCAGCAGCTTGGCCGGAGGGGCCGGAGATACGCAGTATTTT

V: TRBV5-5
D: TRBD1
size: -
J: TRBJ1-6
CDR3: CASYRGVGNSPLHF
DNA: TGTGCCAGCTACAGGGGCGTGGGTAATTCACCCCTCCACTTT

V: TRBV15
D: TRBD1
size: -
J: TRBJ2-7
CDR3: CATSAAAGTGHYEQYF
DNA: TGTGCCACCAGCGCCGCCGCCGGGACAGGGCATTACGAGCAGTACTTC

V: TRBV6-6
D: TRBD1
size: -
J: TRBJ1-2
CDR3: CASKPGQGADGGYTF
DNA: TGTGCCAGCAAACCGGGACAGGGGGCCGATGGGGGCTACACCTTC

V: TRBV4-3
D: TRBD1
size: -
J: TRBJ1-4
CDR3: CASSQSHRGKNEKLFF
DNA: TGCGCCAGCAGCCAATCCCACAGGGGGAAGAATGAAAAACTGTTTTTT

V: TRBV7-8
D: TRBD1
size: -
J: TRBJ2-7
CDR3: CASRGQGANEQYF
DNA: TGTGCCAGCAGGGGACAGGGGGCAAACGAGCAGTACTTC

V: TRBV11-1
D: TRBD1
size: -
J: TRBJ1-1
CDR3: CASSPTGSFEAFF
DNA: TGTGCCAGCAGCCCGACAGGGAGTTTTGAAGCTTTCTTT

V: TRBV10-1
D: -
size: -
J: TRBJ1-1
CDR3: CASSSTSTEAFF
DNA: TGCGCCAGCAGTTCCACCAGCACTGAAGCTTTCTTT

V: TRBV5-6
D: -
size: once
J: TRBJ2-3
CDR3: CASSFLGQGTDTQYF
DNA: TGTGCCAGCAGCTTTTTGGGGCAGGGCACAGATACGCAGTATTTT

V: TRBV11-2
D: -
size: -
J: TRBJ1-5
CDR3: CASSLRVGSNQPQHF
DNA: TGTGCCAGCAGCTTGAGGGTGGGGAGCAATCAGCCCCAGCATTTT

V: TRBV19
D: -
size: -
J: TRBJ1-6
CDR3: CASSSGSPLHF
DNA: TGTGCCAGTAGTTCGGGTTCACCCCTCCACTTT

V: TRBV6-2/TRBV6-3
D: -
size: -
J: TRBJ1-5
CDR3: CASSYLSNQPQHF
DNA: TGTGCCAGCAGTTACCTTAGCAATCAGCCCCAGCATTTT

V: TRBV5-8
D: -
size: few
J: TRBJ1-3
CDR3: CASPTGPGNTIYF
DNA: TGTGCCAGTCCCACAGGGCCGGGAAACACCATATATTTT

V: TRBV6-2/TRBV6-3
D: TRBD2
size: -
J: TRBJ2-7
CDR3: CASSKGTSGGYEQYF
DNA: TGTGCCAGCAGCAAGGGGACTAGCGGGGGATACGAGCAGTACTTC

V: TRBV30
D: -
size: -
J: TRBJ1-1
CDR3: CAWRQRTEAFF
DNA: TGTGCCTGGAGACAGCGGACTGAAGCTTTCTTT

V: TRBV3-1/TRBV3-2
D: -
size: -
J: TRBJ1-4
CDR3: CASSRGAALGPNEKLFF
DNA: TGTGCCAGCAGCCGGGGAGCTGCACTGGGCCCTAATGAAAAACTGTTTTTT

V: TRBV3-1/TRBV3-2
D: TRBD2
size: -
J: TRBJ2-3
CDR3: CASSQERSTGTSGGAPTDTQYF
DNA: TGTGCCAGCAGCCAAGAAAGAAGTACCGGGACTAGCGGGGGGGCCCCCACAGATACGCAGTATTTT

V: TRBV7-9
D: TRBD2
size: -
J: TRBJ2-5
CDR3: CASSPGGARETQYF
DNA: TGTGCCAGCAGCCCCGGGGGGGCCAGGGAGACCCAGTACTTC

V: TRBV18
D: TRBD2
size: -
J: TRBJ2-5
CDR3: CASSPRSSGGAETQYF
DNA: TGTGCCAGCTCACCACGATCCAGCGGGGGGGCCGAGACCCAGTACTTC

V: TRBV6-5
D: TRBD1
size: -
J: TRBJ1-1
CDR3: CASSYSTGWVNTEAFF
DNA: TGTGCCAGCAGTTACTCGACAGGGTGGGTGAACACTGAAGCTTTCTTT

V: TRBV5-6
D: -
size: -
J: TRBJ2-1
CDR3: CASSLTGLSSYNEQFF
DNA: TGTGCCAGCAGCTTGACAGGTTTAAGTTCCTACAATGAGCAGTTCTTC

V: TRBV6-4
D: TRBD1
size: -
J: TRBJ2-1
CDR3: CASSWGQGYNEQFF
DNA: TGTGCCAGCAGCTGGGGACAGGGATACAATGAGCAGTTCTTC

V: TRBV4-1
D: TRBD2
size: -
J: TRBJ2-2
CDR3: CASSQSTSGGYYTGELFF
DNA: TGCGCCAGCAGCCAGTCGACTAGCGGGGGGTATTACACCGGGGAGCTGTTTTTT

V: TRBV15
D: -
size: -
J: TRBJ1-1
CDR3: CATSRGGRTEAFF
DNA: TGTGCCACCAGCAGAGGAGGGAGGACTGAAGCTTTCTTT

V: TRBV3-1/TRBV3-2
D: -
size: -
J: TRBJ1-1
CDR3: CASSQALGGTEAFF
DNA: TGTGCCAGCAGCCAAGCTTTAGGAGGCACTGAAGCTTTCTTT

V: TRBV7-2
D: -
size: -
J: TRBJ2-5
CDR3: CASSLRGSNQETQYF
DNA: TGTGCCAGCAGCTTACGTGGCAGTAACCAAGAGACCCAGTACTTC

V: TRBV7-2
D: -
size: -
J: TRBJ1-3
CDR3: CASSSRPPGSGNTIYF
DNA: TGTGCCAGCAGCTCCCGACCACCGGGCTCTGGAAACACCATATATTTT

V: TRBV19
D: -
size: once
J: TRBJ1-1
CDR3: CASSLGQNTEAFF
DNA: TGTGCCAGTAGTTTGGGACAGAACACTGAAGCTTTCTTT

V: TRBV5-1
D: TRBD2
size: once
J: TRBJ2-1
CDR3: CASSLAGSGRYNEQFF
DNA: TGCGCCAGCAGCTTGGCGGGTAGCGGGAGATACAATGAGCAGTTCTTC

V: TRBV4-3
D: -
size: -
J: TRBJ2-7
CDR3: CASSQEWGSSEQYF
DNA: TGCGCCAGCAGCCAAGAGTGGGGCAGCTCCGAGCAGTACTTC

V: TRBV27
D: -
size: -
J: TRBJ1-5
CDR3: CASSSQGPNSNQPQHF
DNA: TGTGCCAGCAGTTCGCAGGGGCCAAATAGCAATCAGCCCCAGCATTTT

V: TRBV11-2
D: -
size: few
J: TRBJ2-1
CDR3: CASSRYRVQGEQFF
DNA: TGTGCCAGCAGCCGCTACAGGGTTCAAGGTGAGCAGTTCTTC

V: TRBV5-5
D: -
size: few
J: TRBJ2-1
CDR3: CASSLGPGTPSYNEQFF
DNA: TGTGCCAGCAGCTTGGGACCGGGGACACCCTCCTACAATGAGCAGTTCTTC

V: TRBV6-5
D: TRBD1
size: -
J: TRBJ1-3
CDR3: CASRPDRVSGNTIYF
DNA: TGTGCCAGCAGGCCAGACAGGGTCTCTGGAAACACCATATATTTT

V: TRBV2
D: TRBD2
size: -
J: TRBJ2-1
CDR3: CASSVGRGVYNEQFF
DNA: TGTGCCAGCAGTGTCGGGCGGGGGGTCTACAATGAGCAGTTCTTC

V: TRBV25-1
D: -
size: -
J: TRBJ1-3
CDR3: CASSEAAGPSSGNTIYF
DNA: TGTGCCAGCAGTGAAGCCGCGGGTCCGAGCTCTGGAAACACCATATATTTT

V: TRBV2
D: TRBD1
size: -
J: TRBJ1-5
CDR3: CAGGGRRGNQPQHF
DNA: TGTGCTGGAGGGGGCAGGAGGGGGAATCAGCCCCAGCATTTT

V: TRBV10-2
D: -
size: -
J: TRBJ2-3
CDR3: CASSARVDTQYF
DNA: TGCGCCAGCAGTGCCCGTGTAGATACGCAGTATTTT

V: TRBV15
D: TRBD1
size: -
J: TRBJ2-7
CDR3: CATSGRGPYEQYF
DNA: TGTGCCACCAGCGGCAGGGGGCCCTACGAGCAGTACTTC

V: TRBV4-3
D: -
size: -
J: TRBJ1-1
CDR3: CASSQGRGRLNTEAFF
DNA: TGCGCCAGCAGCCAAGGGAGGGGCAGGTTGAACACTGAAGCTTTCTTT

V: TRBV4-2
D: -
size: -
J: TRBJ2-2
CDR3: CASSQEGQRTGELFF
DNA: TGTGCCAGCAGCCAAGAGGGGCAGCGCACCGGGGAGCTGTTTTTT

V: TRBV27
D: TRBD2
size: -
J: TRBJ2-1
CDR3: CASSPRGDIRLAGAYNEQFF
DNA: TGTGCCAGCAGTCCGCGGGGGGACATTAGACTAGCGGGGGCATACAATGAGCAGTTCTTC

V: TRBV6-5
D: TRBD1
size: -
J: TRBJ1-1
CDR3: CASSYGQGNTEAFF
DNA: TGTGCCAGCAGTTACGGACAGGGGAACACTGAAGCTTTCTTT

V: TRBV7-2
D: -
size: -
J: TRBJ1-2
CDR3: CASARFGVGYTF
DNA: TGTGCCAGCGCCCGATTCGGGGTCGGCTACACCTTC

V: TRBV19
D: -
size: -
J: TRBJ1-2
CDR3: CASSIVQANYGYTF
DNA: TGTGCCAGTAGTATAGTACAGGCTAACTATGGCTACACCTTC

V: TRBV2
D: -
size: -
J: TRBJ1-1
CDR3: CASSEVGRGTEAFF
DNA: TGTGCCAGCAGTGAAGTGGGTAGGGGCACTGAAGCTTTCTTT

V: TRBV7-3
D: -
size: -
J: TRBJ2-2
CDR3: CASSLSRGATGELFF
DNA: TGTGCCAGCAGCTTATCCAGGGGGGCCACCGGGGAGCTGTTTTTT

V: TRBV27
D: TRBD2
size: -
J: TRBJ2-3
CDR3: CASSFTSGGPTDTQYF
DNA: TGTGCCAGCAGTTTTACAAGCGGGGGGCCCACAGATACGCAGTATTTT

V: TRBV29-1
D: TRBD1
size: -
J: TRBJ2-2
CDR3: CSVRDRLPGELFF
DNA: TGCAGCGTAAGGGACAGGCTCCCCGGGGAGCTGTTTTTT

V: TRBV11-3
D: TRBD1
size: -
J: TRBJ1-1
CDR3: CASSLRDREASAFF
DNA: TGTGCCAGCAGCTTAAGGGACAGGGAAGCATCAGCTTTCTTT